This TCR beta chain was retrieved from a study of blood T cell repertoires in COVID-19. Participants came from about two dozen US areas, aged roughly 18 to 100 years. Two consecutive negative NP/OP PCR tests, clearance, or resolved symptoms defined Cohort 3 recovery. Authors' analysis steps: It was from reference gene primer amplification that nucleated cell counts were estimated. Only in-frame clones appear in the TCRdb table, and some are missing; sequencing was by immunoSEQ multiplex PCR. V and J calls plus clone size are reproduced from that table; the DNA served to infer D and trimming. The sample records approximately 260,000 clones, around 90% being singletons. Germline values: CDR1 SNHLY, CDR2 FYNNEI. The CDR3 runs to 15 residues. With V trimmed by 4 bases and J by 1 base, 2 bases remained unmatched.

V is TRBV2 and J is TRBJ2-3; 10 positions match TRBD2. This clonotype was obtained from a woman in her late teens or twenties who had recovered from COVID-19. Sequenced: PBMCs or T cells enriched from blood (not recorded which). The CDR3 protein is CASSAGLAGTDTQYF. As DNA, the CDR3 is TGTGCCAGCAGTGCCGGACTAGCGGGCACAGATACGCAGTATTTT.